The T cell receptor beta chain under discussion was sequenced for a study of blood T cell repertoires in COVID-19. Study-level background: Sites in the United States, Italy and Spain provided acute and convalescent COVID-19 samples.

CDR3 size: 16 residues. V dropped 5 bases and J dropped 6; count of bases not matched to a gene: 10. Germline V gene lookup returns CDR1 LNHDA and CDR2 SQIVND (reference sequence). Here immunoSEQ multiplex PCR was the method, and the copy in TCRdb shows in-frame clones only, minus some. The sample lists hundreds of thousands of clones, 60% to 75% occurring once. This TCR derives from a woman aged 80 or over with acute or convalescent COVID-19. The sample comprised peripheral blood. The genes are TRBV19 and TRBJ2-1, with TRBD2 identical over 10 bases. The CDR3 region is CASSSRTSGGGNEQFF. The CDR3, as DNA: TGTGCCAGTAGTTCACGGACTAGCGGAGGGGGCAATGAGCAGTTCTTC.